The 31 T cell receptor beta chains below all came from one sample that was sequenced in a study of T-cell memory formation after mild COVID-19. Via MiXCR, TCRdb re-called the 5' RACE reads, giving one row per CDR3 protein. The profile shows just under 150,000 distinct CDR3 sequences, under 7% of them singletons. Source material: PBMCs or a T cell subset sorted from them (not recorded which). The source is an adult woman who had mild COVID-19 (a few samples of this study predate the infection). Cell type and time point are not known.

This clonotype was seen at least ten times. The CDR3 nucleotides are TGTGCCAGCAGGCTCTCTAGCGGGGGGGCCTACGAGCAGTACTTC. Its protein is CASRLSSGGAYEQYF. V gene TRBV12-3 or TRBV12-4 combines with J gene TRBJ2-7; TRBD2 aligns across 12 bases. The junction had 5 bases not matched to a gene; V was cut back by 6 bases and J by 2 bases. This CDR3 contains 15 residues.

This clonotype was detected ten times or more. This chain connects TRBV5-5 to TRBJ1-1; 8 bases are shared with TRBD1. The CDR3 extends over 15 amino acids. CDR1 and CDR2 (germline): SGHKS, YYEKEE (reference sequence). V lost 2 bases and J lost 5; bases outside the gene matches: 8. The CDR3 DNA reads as TGTGCCAGCAGCTTCGGACAGGGCAGATGGACTGAAGCTTTCTTT. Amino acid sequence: CASSFGQGRWTEAFF.

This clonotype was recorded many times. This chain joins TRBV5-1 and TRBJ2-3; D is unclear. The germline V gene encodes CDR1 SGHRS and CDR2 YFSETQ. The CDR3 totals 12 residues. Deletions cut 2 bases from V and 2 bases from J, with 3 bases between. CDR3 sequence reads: CASSFTTDTQYF. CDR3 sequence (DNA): TGCGCCAGCAGCTTCACCACAGATACGCAGTATTTT.

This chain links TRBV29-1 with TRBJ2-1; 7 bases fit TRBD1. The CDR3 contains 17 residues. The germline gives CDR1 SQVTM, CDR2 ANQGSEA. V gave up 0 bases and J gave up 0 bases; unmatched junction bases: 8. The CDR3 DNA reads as TGCAGCGTTGAAGATTGGGCAGGGGGTACCTCCTACAATGAGCAGTTCTTC. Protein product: CSVEDWAGGTSYNEQFF.

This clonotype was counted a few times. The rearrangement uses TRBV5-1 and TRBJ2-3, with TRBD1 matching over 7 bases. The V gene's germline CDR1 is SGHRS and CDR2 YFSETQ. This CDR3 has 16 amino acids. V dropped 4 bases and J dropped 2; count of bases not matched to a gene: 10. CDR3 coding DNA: TGCGCCAGCAGCAGGACCGGGACAGCTAACACAGATACGCAGTATTTT. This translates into CASSRTGTANTDTQYF.

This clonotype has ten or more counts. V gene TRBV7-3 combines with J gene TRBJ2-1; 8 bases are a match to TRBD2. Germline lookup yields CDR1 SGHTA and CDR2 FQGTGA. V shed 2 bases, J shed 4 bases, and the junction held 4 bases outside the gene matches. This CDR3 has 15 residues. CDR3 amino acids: CASSLFSGDYNEQFF. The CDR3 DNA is TGTGCCAGCAGCTTATTTAGCGGGGATTACAATGAGCAGTTCTTC. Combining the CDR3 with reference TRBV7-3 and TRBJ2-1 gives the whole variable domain GAGVSQTPSNKVTEKGKYVELRCDPISGHTALYWYRQSLGQGPEFLIYFQGTGAADDSGLPNDRFFAVRPEGSVSTLKIQRTERGDSAVYLCASSLFSGDYNEQFFGPGTRLTVL.

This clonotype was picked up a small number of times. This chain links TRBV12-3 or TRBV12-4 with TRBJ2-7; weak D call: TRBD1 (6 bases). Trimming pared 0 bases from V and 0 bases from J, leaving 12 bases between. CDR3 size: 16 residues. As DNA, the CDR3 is TGTGCCAGCAGTTTAGCTGGACAGCCAACCTCCTACGAGCAGTACTTC. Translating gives CASSLAGQPTSYEQYF.

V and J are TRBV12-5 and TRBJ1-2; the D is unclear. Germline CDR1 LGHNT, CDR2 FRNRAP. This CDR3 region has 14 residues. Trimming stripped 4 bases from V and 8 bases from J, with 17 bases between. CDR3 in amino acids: CASGSSYIRGGYTF. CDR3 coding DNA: TGTGCTAGTGGTTCATCCTATATTCGTGGCGGCTACACCTTC.

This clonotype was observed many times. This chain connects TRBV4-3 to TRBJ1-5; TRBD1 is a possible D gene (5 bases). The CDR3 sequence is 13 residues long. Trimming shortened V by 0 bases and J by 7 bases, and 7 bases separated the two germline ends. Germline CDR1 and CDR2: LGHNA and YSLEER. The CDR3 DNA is TGCGCCAGCAGCCAAGACAGGGTACAGCCCCAGCATTTT. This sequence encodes CASSQDRVQPQHF.

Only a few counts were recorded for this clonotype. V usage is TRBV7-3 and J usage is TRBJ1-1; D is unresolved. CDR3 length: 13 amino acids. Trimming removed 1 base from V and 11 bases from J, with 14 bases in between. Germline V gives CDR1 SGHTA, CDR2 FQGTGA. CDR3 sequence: CASSLSRTTEAFF. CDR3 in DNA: TGTGCCAGCAGCTTAAGTAGGACCACGGAGGCTTTCTTT.

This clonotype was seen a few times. The CDR3 DNA reads as TGTGCCAGCAGTTTGATGACGGTGCTTTCGGGGGGCTACACCTTC. Encoded protein: CASSLMTVLSGGYTF. The V call is TRBV12-3 or TRBV12-4, the J call TRBJ1-2; D unclear. The CDR3 spans 15 residues. Trimming pared 3 bases from V and 8 bases from J, leaving 19 bases between.

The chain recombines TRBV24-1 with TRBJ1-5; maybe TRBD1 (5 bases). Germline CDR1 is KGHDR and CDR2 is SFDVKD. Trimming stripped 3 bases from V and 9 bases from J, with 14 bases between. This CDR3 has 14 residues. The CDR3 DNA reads TGTGCCACCAGTGATCAGGGCCTGTTTCGGCCCCAGCATTTT. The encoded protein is CATSDQGLFRPQHF.

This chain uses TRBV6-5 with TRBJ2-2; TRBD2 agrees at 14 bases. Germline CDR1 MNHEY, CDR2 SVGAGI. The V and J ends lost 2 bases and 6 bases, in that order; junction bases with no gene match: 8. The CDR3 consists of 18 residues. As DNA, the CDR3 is TGTGCCAGCAGTTACCGGGCGGGACTAGCGGGGGTAGCCGGGGAGCTGTTTTTT. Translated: CASSYRAGLAGVAGELFF.

CDR3 sequence (DNA): TGTGCCAGCAGCCACGGACAGGGAAGGGGCGAAAAACTGTTTTTT. Translation gives CASSHGQGRGEKLFF. The gene calls are TRBV3-1 and TRBJ1-4; TRBD1 aligns across 8 bases. V was pared by 3 bases and J by 8 bases, with 8 bases of the junction left unmatched. This CDR3 region has 15 residues. The germline V gene has CDR1 LGHDT and CDR2 YNNKEL (reference sequence).

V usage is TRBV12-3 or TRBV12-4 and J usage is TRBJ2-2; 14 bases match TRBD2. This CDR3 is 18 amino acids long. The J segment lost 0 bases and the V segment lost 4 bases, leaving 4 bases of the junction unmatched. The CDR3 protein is CASSSGTSGRTNTGELFF. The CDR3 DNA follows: TGTGCCAGCAGTTCCGGGACTAGCGGGAGAACGAACACCGGGGAGCTGTTTTTT.

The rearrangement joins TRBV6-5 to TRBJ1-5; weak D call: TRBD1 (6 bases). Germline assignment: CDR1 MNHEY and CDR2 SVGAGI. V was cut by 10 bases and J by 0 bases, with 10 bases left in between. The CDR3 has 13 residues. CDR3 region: CATRTASNQPQHF. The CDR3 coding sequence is TGTGCCACCCGGACAGCTAGCAATCAGCCCCAGCATTTT.

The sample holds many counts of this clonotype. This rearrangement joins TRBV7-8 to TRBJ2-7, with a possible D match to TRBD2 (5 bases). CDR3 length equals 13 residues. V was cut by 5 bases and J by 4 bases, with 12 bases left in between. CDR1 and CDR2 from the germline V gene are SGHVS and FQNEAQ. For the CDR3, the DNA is TGTGCCAGCAGCCGCCCGGACTTATACGAGCAGTACTTC. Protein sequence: CASSRPDLYEQYF.

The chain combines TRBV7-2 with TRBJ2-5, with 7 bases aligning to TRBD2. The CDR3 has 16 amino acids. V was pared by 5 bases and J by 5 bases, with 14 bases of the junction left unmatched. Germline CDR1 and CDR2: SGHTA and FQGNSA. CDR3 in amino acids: CASSKTPAAGVETQYF. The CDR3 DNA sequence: TGTGCCAGCAGCAAGACTCCCGCGGCGGGGGTGGAGACCCAGTACTTC.

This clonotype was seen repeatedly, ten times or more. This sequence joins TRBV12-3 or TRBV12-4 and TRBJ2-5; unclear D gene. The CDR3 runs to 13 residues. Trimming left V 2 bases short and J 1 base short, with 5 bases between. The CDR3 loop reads CASSLPGQETQYF. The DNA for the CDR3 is TGTGCCAGCAGTTTACCGGGCCAAGAGACCCAGTACTTC.

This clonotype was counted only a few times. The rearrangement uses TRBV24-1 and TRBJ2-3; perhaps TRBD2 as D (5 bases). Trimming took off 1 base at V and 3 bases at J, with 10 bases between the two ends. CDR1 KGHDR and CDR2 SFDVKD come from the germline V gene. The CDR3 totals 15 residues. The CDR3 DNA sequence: TGTGCCACCAGTGATTTTAGCGATTCGACAGATACGCAGTATTTT. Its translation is CATSDFSDSTDTQYF.

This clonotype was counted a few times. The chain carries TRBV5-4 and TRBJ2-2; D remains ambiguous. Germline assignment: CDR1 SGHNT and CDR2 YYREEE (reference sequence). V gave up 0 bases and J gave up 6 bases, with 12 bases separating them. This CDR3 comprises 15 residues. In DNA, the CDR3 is TGTGCCAGCAGCTTGGACCTGGGTAGGGCCGGGGAGCTGTTTTTT. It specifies CASSLDLGRAGELFF.

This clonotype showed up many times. The CDR3 sequence is CASSSTVQSYNEQFF. CDR3 nucleotides: TGCGCCAGCAGCTCGACAGTGCAGTCCTACAATGAGCAGTTCTTC. The chain links TRBV5-1 to TRBJ2-1; perhaps TRBD1 as D (5 bases). Germline CDR1 is SGHRS and CDR2 is YFSETQ. Deletions cut 3 bases from V and 1 base from J, with 11 bases between. CDR3 length: 15 amino acids.

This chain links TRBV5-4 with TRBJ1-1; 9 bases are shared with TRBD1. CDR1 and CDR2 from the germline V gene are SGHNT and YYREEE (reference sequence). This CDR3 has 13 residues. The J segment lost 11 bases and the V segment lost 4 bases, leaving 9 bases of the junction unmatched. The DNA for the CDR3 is TGTGCCAGCAGCGGAAGTAGGGACAGGGATGCTTTCTTT. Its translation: CASSGSRDRDAFF. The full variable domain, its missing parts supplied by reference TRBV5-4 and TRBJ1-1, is ETGVTQSPTHLIKTRGQQVTLRCSSQSGHNTVSWYQQALGQGPQFIFQYYREEENGRGNFPPRFSGLQFPNYSSELNVNALELDDSALYLCASSGSRDRDAFFGQGTRLTVV.

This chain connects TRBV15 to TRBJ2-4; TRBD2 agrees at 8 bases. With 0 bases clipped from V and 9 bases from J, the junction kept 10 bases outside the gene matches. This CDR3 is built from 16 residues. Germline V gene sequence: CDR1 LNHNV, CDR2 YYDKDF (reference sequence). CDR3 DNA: TGTGCCACCAGCAGAGATAGAGCGGGGGCTTATGGCATTCAGTACTTC. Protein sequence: CATSRDRAGAYGIQYF.

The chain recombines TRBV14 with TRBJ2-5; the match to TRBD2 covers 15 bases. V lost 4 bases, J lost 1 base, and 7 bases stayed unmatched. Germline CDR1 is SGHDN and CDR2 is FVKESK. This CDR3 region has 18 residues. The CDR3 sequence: CASSPLGLAGGFQETQYF. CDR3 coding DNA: TGTGCCAGCAGCCCCCTGGGACTAGCGGGGGGATTCCAAGAGACCCAGTACTTC.

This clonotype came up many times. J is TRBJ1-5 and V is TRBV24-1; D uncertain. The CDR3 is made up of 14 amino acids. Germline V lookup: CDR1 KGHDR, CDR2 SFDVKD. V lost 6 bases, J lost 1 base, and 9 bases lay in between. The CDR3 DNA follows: TGTGCCACCAGTCGGGTGGGGAGCAATCAGCCCCAGCATTTT. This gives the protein CATSRVGSNQPQHF.

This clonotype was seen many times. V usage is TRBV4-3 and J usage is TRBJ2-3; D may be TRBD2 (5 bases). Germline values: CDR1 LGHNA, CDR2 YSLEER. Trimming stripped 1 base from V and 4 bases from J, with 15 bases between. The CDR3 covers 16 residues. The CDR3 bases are TGCGCCAGCAGCCAAGGGATTACCTTCGGGGCAGATACGCAGTATTTT. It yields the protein CASSQGITFGADTQYF.

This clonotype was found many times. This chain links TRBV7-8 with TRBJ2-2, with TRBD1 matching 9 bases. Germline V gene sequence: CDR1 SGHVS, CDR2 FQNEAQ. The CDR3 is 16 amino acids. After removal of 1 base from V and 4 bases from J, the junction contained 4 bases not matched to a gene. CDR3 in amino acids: CASSLGQGGSTGELFF. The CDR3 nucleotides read TGTGCCAGCAGCTTAGGACAGGGGGGTTCCACCGGGGAGCTGTTTTTT.

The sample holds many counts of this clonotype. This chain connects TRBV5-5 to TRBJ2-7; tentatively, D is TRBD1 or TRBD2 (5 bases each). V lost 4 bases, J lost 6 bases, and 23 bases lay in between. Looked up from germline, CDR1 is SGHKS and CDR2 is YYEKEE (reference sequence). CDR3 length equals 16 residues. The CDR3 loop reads CASSKSLGLRGLEQYF. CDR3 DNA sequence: TGTGCCAGCAGCAAGAGCCTTGGGCTGAGGGGCCTCGAGCAGTACTTC.

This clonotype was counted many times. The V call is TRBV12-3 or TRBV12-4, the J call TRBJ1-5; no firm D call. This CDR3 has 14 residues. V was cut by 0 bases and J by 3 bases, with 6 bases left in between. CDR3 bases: TGTGCCAGCAGTTTAGCCCCGGTCAATCAGCCCCAGCATTTT. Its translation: CASSLAPVNQPQHF.

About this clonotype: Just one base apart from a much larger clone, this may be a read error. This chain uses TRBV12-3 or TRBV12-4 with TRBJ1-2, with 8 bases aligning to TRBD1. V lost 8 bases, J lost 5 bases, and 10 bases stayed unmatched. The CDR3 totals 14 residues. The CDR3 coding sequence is TGTGCCAGCGGGTGGACAGGGTCCTGGTATGGCTACACCTTC. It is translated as CASGWTGSWYGYTF.